This TCR beta chain emerged from a study of T-cell memory formation after mild COVID-19. Overall study results and limits: Day 15 to 85 contracting clones showed balanced CD4/CD8; later expanders leaned CD4+.

It was 5'RACE with constant-segment primers that produced the TCR alpha and TCR beta cDNA libraries, which carried sample barcodes and UMIs. In TCRdb, the 5' RACE reads were re-called with MiXCR into one record per CDR3 protein. This table holds 560,000 or so distinct CDR3 sequences, approximately 15% found once. The germline V gene has CDR1 SGHTA and CDR2 FQGNSA. The CDR3 contains 15 residues. V was pared by 4 bases and J by 4 bases, with 2 bases of the junction left unmatched. With regard to this clonotype: Its target is not known.

The sequenced sample consisted of PBMCs or a T cell subset sorted from them (not recorded which). The V gene is TRBV7-2, the J gene TRBJ2-7; TRBD2 agrees at 15 bases. The clonotype comes from an adult woman who had mild COVID-19 (a few samples of this study predate the infection). Cell type and time point are not known. Here the CDR3 reads CASSSGLAGGYEQYF. CDR3 coding DNA: TGTGCCAGCAGCTCGGGACTAGCGGGAGGATACGAGCAGTACTTC.